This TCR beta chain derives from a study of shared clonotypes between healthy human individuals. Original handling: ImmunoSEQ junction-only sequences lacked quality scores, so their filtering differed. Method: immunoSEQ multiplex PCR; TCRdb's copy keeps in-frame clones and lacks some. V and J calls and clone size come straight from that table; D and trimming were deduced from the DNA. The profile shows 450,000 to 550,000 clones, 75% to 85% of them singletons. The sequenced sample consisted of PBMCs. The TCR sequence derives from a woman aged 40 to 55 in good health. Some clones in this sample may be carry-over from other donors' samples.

CDR3 DNA: TGTGCCAGCAGCTTGAGCGGGAGGTTATACGAGCAGTACTTC. Translated: CASSLSGRLYEQYF. The V call is TRBV5-6, the J call TRBJ2-7, with 9 positions matching TRBD2. The CDR3 has 14 amino acids. Germline CDR1 SGHDT, CDR2 YYEEEE. The V gene end was trimmed by 1 base and the J gene end by 4 bases; junction bases not matched to a gene: 3. The full variable domain, rest sourced from reference TRBV5-6 and TRBJ2-7, is DAGVTQSPTHLIKTRGQQVTLRCSPKSGHDTVSWYQQALGQGPQFIFQYYEEEERQRGNFPDRFSGHQFPNYSSELNVNALLLGDSALYLCASSLSGRLYEQYFGPGTRLTVT.